The clone carrying this TCR beta chain was detected many times. What it recognizes is unknown. Trimming removed 4 bases at V and 1 base at J, with 8 bases between. From germline, CDR1 is MNHNS and CDR2 SASEGT. CDR3 length: 15 amino acids. With iRepertoire HTBI primers and Arm-PCR of CDR3 regions, TCR beta libraries were built. TCRdb used MiXCR to reprocess the multiplex PCR reads, holding one entry per CDR3 protein. The sample shows about 540,000 distinct CDR3 sequences, 13% of them seen only once. The source of the sample is a study of regulatory T cells in long-lasting Graves disease. Study-wide results and caveats: TRBV28 was favored in persistent disease, as were TRBJ1-2 and TRBJ2-5.

Time point given: newly diagnosed GD, antithyroid drugs for less than 3 months. Construction of the TCR library relied on RNA isolated from PBMCs. These data were likewise used in another study, on T cells in Graves' hyperthyroidism and ophthalmopathy. That report notes: Peripheral blood also featured most of the thyroid clonotypes expanded above 0.001.

The sequence came from a man between 25 and 39 years old with Graves disease. The material sequenced was peripheral blood mononuclear cells (PBMCs), taken at new diagnosis, from a patient treated with antithyroid drugs. The chain recombines TRBV6-1 with TRBJ2-6; no reliable D call. CDR3 region: CASSAWDSGANVLTF. The DNA of the CDR3 is TGTGCCAGCAGTGCATGGGATTCTGGGGCCAACGTCCTGACTTTC.